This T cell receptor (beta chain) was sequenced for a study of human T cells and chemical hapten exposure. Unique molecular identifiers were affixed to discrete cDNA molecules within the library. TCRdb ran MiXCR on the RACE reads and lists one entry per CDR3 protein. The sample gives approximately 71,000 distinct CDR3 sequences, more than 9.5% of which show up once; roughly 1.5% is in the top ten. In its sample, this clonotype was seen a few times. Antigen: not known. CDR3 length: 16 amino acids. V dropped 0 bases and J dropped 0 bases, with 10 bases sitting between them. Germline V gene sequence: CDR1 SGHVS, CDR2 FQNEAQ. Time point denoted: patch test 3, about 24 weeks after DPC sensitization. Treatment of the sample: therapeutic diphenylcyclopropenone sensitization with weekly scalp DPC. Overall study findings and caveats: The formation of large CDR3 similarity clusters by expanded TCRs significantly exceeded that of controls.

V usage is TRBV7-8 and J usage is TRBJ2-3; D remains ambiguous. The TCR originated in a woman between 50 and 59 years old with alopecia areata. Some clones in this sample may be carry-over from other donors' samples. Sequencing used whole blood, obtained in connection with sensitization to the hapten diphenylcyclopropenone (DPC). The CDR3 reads CASSLAPLTSTDTQYF. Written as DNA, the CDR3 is TGTGCCAGCAGCTTAGCGCCGTTGACTAGCACAGATACGCAGTATTTT.